One T cell receptor beta chain is described in this entry. Its antigen is still unknown. The data derive from a study of radiotherapy plus CTLA-4 blockade in lung cancer. Study observations and caveats: Interferon-beta, together with early blood T cell clone dynamics, reportedly best predicted response. The study found tumor-derived TCR clones expanded in blood after radiotherapy plus ipilimumab.

With 3 bases removed from V and 7 bases from J, the gap between germline ends came to 16 bases. CDR3 size: 13 residues. The germline gives CDR1 GTSNPN, CDR2 SVGIG (reference sequence). TCRdb's copy holds only in-frame clones and misses some; the assay was immunoSEQ multiplex PCR. The sample holds tens of thousands of clones, 65% to 80% seen once. People whose metastatic non-small-cell lung cancer was chemo-refractory got focal radiation along with CTLA-4 blockade by ipilimumab. The sample was peripheral blood, taken from a patient treated with radiotherapy plus ipilimumab. This sequence joins TRBV30 and TRBJ2-7; no definite D call. The source of this sequence is a human donor with non-small cell lung cancer who had a complete response to radiotherapy plus ipilimumab. This chain's CDR3 is CAWRGFGRREQYF. CDR3 nucleotides: TGTGCCTGGAGAGGGTTCGGCAGGCGGGAGCAGTACTTC.